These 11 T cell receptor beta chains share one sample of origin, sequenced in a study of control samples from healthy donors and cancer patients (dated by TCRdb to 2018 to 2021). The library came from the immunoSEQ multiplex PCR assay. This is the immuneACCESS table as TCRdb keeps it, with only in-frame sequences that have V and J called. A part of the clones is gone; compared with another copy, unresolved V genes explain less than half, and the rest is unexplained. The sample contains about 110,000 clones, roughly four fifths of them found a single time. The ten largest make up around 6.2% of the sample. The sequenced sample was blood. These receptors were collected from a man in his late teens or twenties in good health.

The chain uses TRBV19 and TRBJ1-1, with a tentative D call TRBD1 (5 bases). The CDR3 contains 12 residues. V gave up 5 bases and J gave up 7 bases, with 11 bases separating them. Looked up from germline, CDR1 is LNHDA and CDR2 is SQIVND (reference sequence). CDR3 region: CASSPIGVEAFF. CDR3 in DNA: TGTGCCAGTAGTCCTATAGGGGTTGAAGCTTTCTTT.

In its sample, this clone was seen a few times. Here the CDR3 DNA reads TGTGCCAGCAGCTTAAAGTCAGGGGGTATCTTAACCTACAATGAGCAGTTCTTC. Protein: CASSLKSGGILTYNEQFF. V is TRBV7-9 and J is TRBJ2-1; 7 bases map to TRBD1. The germline CDR1 and CDR2 sequences are SEHNR and FQNEAQ (reference sequence). The trim removed 2 bases at V and 2 bases at J, leaving 12 bases unmatched. The CDR3 runs 18 residues.

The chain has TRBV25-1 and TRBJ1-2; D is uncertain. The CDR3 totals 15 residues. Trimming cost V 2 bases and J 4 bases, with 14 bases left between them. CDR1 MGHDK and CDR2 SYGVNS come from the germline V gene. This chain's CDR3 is CASSEVEGPRYGYTF. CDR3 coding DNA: TGTGCCAGCAGTGAAGTGGAAGGGCCTCGCTATGGCTACACCTTC.

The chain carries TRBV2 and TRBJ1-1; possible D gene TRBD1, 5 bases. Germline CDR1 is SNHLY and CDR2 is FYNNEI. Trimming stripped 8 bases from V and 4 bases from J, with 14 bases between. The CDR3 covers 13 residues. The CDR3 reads CASLSPGATEAFF. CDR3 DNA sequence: TGTGCCAGCCTTTCCCCCGGGGCCACTGAAGCTTTCTTT.

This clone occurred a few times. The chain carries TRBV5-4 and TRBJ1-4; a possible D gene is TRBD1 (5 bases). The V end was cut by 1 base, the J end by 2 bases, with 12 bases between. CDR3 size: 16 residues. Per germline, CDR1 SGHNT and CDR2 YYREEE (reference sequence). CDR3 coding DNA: TGTGCCAGCAGCTTGAGAGGGGTTTCGACTAATGAAAAACTGTTTTTT. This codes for CASSLRGVSTNEKLFF. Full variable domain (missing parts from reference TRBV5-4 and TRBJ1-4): ETGVTQSPTHLIKTRGQQVTLRCSSQSGHNTVSWYQQALGQGPQFIFQYYREEENGRGNFPPRFSGLQFPNYSSELNVNALELDDSALYLCASSLRGVSTNEKLFFGSGTQLSVL.

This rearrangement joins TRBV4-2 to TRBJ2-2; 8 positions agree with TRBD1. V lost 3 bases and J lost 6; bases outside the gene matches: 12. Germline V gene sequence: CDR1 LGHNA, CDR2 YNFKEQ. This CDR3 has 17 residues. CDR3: CASSQDFRGRGAGELFF. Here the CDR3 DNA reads TGTGCCAGCAGCCAGGACTTCAGGGGGCGAGGGGCCGGGGAGCTGTTTTTT.

The CDR3 protein is CASSKAGGPVGELFF. Here the CDR3 DNA reads TGTGCCAGTAGTAAAGCGGGGGGGCCGGTCGGGGAGCTGTTTTTT. This chain joins TRBV19 and TRBJ2-2; 10 bases match TRBD2. The germline V gene encodes CDR1 LNHDA and CDR2 SQIVND (reference sequence). This CDR3 spans 15 amino acids. Losses at the gene ends were 4 bases for V and 7 bases for J; bases not matched to a gene: 6.

The CDR3 sequence: CASSWDNEKLFF. CDR3 sequence (DNA): TGTGCCAGCAGCTGGGACAATGAAAAACTGTTTTTT. The rearrangement joins TRBV7-9 to TRBJ1-4, with D perhaps matching TRBD1 (5 bases). Germline CDR1 and CDR2: SEHNR and FQNEAQ (reference sequence). V was cut by 4 bases and J by 5 bases, with 5 bases left in between. CDR3 length: 12 residues.

Written as DNA, the CDR3 is TGTGCCAGCAGCGAAAGAAGCGGGACAGGTACCAAGAGCACTGAAGCTTTCTTT. Its protein is CASSERSGTGTKSTEAFF. This chain uses TRBV5-4 with TRBJ1-1; TRBD1 agrees at 8 bases. Trimming removed 4 bases from V and 4 bases from J; junction bases left unmatched: 18. This CDR3 is 18 amino acids long. Germline V gene data show CDR1 as SGHNT and CDR2 as YYREEE (reference sequence).

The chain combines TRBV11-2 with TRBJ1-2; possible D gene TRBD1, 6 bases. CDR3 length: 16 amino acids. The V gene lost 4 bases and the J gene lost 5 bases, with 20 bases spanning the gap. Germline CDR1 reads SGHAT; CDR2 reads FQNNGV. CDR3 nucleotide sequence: TGTGCCAGCAGCTCGGCGGGAGCAGGGGCGGTATATGGCTACACCTTC. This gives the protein CASSSAGAGAVYGYTF.

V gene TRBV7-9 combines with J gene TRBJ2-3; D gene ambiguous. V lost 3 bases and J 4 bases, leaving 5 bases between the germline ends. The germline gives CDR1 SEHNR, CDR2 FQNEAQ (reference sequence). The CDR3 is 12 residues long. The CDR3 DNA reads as TGTGCCAGCAGCTTTGGGGCAGATACGCAGTATTTT. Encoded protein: CASSFGADTQYF.